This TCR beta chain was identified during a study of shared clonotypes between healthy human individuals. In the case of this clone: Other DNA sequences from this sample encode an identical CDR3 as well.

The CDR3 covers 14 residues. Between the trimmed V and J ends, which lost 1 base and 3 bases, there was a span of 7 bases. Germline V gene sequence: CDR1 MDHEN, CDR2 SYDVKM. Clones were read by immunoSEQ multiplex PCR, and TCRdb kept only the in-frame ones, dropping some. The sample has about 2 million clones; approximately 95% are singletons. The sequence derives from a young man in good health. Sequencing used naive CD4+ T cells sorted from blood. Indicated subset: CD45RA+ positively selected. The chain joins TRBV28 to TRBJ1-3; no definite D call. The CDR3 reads CASSLLGSGNTIYF. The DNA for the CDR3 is TGTGCCAGCAGTTTATTGGGAAGTGGAAACACCATATATTTT. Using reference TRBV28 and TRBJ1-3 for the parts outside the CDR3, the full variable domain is DVKVTQSSRYLVKRTGEKVFLECVQDMDHENMFWYRQDPGLGLRLIYFSYDVKMKEKGDIPEGYSVSREKKERFSLILESASTNQTSMYLCASSLLGSGNTIYFGEGSWLTVV.